This is a list of T cell receptor beta chains from one sample in a study of blood T cell repertoires in COVID-19. Profiling relied on immunoSEQ multiplex PCR, and the TCRdb table lists in-frame clones only, not all of them. The sample gives fewer than 85,000 clones, about 90% of which show up once; just over 8% is in the top ten. What was sequenced was peripheral blood. The receptors were gathered from a man in his forties or fifties with active COVID-19. Both conserved end residues are part of each CDR3.

V,J,CDR3
TRBV4-1,TRBJ1-6,CASSHAGMSPLHF
TRBV9,TRBJ2-2,CASSVDPAGTGELFF
TRBV28,TRBJ2-4,CASSDPSGGKNIQYF
TRBV7-9,TRBJ2-1,CASSLGLAGNYNEQFF
TRBV7-8,TRBJ1-2,CASSQGQGYGYTF
TRBV7-8,TRBJ1-1,CASSLTGGTEAFF
TRBV5-1,TRBJ1-5,CASSSGTLNQPQHF
TRBV4-3,TRBJ2-2,CASSQTDRAPGELFF
TRBV27,TRBJ1-1,CASSLSEGRTEAFF
TRBV5-6,TRBJ1-2,CASSLGHSNYGYTF
TRBV2,TRBJ2-1,CASSAGSRNEQFF
TRBV6-1,TRBJ1-2,CASSERSGGGGYTF
TRBV29-1,TRBJ2-7,CSATGQSTYEQYF
TRBV6-5,TRBJ2-2,CATCRGRTGELFF
TRBV27,TRBJ1-5,CASGDRGPNQPQHF
TRBV5-6,TRBJ1-2,CASSLKRGYGYTF
TRBV9,TRBJ1-2,CASSKSTGRGYGYTF
TRBV5-1,TRBJ2-3,CASSASGRITDTQYF
TRBV7-2,TRBJ2-7,CASSLEGNSYEQYF
TRBV4-2,TRBJ2-3,CASSQSRLAGVHF
TRBV25-1,TRBJ2-3,CASSGRTRSTDTQYF
TRBV6-5,TRBJ2-2,CASSQGSGELFF
TRBV28,TRBJ1-2,CASTQRVLGGYTF
TRBV28,TRBJ1-1,CASSFPHGDTEAFF
TRBV10-3,TRBJ2-1,CAIKEGLAAFNEQFF